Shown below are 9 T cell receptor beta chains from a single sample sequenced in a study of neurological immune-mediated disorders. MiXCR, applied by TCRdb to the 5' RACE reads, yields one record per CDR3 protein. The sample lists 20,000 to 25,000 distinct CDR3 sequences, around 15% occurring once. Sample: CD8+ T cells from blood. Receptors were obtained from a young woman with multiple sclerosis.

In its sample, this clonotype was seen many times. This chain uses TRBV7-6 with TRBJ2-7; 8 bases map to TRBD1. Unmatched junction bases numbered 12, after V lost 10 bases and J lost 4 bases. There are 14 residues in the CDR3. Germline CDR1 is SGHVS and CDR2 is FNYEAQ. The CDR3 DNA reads TGTGCCACCTTCCCAGGGGGCTTCGGTTACGAGCAGTACTTC. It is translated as CATFPGGFGYEQYF.

As DNA, the CDR3 is TGCAGTGCTAGACAGGGTAAGGTGAATGAGCAGTTCTTC. It codes for CSARQGKVNEQFF. The chain combines TRBV20-1 with TRBJ2-1; a possible D gene is TRBD1 (5 bases). V was pared by 2 bases and J by 7 bases, with 12 bases between. CDR3 length: 13 residues. CDR1 and CDR2 from the germline V gene are DFQATT and SNEGSKA (reference sequence).

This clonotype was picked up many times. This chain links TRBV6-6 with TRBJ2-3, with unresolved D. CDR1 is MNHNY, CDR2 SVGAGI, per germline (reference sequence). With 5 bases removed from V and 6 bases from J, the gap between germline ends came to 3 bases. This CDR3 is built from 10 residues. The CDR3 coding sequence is TGTGCCAGCAGTACGGATACGCAGTATTTT. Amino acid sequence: CASSTDTQYF.

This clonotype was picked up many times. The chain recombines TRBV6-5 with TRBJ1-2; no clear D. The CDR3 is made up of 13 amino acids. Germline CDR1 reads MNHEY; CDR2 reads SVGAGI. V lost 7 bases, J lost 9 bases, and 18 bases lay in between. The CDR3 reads CASTDGPSSSYTF. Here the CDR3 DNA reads TGTGCCAGCACCGACGGGCCGTCCTCTAGCTACACCTTC.

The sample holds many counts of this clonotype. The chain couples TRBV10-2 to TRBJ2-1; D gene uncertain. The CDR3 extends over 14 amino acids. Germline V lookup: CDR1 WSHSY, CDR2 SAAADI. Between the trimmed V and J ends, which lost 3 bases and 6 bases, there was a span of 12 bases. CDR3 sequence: CASSDLWEGNEQFF. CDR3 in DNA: TGCGCCAGCAGTGATTTGTGGGAAGGCAATGAGCAGTTCTTC.

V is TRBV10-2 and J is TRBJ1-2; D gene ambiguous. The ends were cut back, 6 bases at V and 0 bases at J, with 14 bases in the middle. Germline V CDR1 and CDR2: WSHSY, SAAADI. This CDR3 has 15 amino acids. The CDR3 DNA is TGCGCCAGCAGGGCGGACGGGAGGCCTAACTATGGCTACACCTTC. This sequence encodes CASRADGRPNYGYTF.

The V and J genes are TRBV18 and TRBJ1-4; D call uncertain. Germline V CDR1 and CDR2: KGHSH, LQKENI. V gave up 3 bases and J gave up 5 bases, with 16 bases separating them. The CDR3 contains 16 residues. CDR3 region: CASSPIREETNEKLFF. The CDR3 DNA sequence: TGTGCCAGCTCACCCATTCGTGAGGAGACCAATGAAAAACTGTTTTTT.

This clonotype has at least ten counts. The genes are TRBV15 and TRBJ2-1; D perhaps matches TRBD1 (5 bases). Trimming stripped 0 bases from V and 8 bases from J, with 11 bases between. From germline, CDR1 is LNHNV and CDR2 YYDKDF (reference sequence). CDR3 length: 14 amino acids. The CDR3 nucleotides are TGTGCCACCAGCAGAGATAAGACAGTCGATGAGCAGTTCTTC. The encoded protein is CATSRDKTVDEQFF.

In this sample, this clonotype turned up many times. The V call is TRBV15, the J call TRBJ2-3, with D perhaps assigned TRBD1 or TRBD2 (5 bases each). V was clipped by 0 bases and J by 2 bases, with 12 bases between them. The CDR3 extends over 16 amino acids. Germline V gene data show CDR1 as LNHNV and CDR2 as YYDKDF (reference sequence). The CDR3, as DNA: TGTGCCACCAGCAGAGAAAGGGACGGACTCACAGATACGCAGTATTTT. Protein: CATSRERDGLTDTQYF.